This T cell receptor (beta chain) is from a study of identical twins. This clonotype occurred a few times. TCRdb redid the calling of the 5' RACE reads with MiXCR, one entry per CDR3 protein. The repertoire consists of 450,000 or so distinct CDR3 sequences, with 24% occurring once and the leading ten covering just under 3%. V lost 0 bases, J lost 3 bases, and 13 bases lay in between. The CDR3 has 16 residues. Per germline, CDR1 SGDLS and CDR2 YYNGEE. The same data also went into a second study, on T cells expressing NK-cell markers. That report notes: Among four donors, these clonotypes also ranked first in the CD3+CD56-NKG2C+ fraction. Expanded NKG2C+ T cell clones were not confirmed as HCMV-specific.

The sequencing sample was made of CD4+ T cells sorted from blood. The rearrangement joins TRBV9 to TRBJ2-1; possibly TRBD2 for D (5 bases). This TCR derives from a woman younger than 35 in good health. This CDR3 is CASSVAEAGRYNEQFF. DNA for the CDR3: TGTGCCAGCAGCGTAGCGGAGGCGGGTCGCTACAATGAGCAGTTCTTC.